This T cell receptor (beta chain) comes out of a study of vaccination and CD4 T cells after COVID-19. Findings and caveats of the study: Recorded median SARS-CoV-2-reactive clonotype numbers increased from around 21 to 38 without reaching significance.

The treatment was: approximately 9-day PBMC culture with coronavirus spike peptide pools or control peptides (ViraFEST assay). Ahead of the COVID-19 pandemic (2011-2018), the CD4+ T cells of the unexposed donor were collected. Where cells permitted, unexposed-donor CD4+ T cells were probed with SARS-CoV-2 S/N and four cold-coronavirus spikes. The study sequenced cultured CD4+ T cell DNA using the Oncomine TCR Beta short-read assay. TCRdb independently ran MiXCR on the PCR reads; one entry per CDR3 protein. This table holds 7,000 to 9,000 distinct CDR3 sequences, 50% found once. Comment on this clonotype: Antigen specificity is unknown.

The sample comprised CD4+ T cells from blood, cultured in vitro. The sequence was obtained from a human donor in good health.

The CDR3 DNA reads as TGTGCCAGCAGCCTACAGGGGGCCTTCTACGAGCAGTACTTC. Its translation is CASSLQGAFYEQYF. This sequence joins TRBV6-1 and TRBJ2-7; TRBD1 matches at 9 bases. The CDR3 is 14 residues long. The trim removed 6 bases at V and 3 bases at J, leaving 6 bases unmatched. Germline CDR1 MNHNS, CDR2 SASEGT.